The next 26 T cell receptor beta chains were all read from a single sample in a study of blood T cell repertoires in COVID-19. The method was immunoSEQ multiplex PCR; TCRdb's version includes in-frame clones alone and lacks a portion of them. The sample contains 650,000 to 800,000 clones, 90% of which appear only once. Sample: peripheral blood. The receptors shown here come from a woman between 18 and 29 years old with acute or convalescent COVID-19.

The V call is TRBV4-2, the J call TRBJ2-2; D is possibly TRBD2 (5 bases). This CDR3 is 13 amino acids long. Deletions cut 3 bases from V and 3 bases from J, with 5 bases between. The V gene's germline CDR1 is LGHNA and CDR2 YNFKEQ. The CDR3 DNA sequence: TGTGCCAGCAGCCAGAGGGACACCGGGGAGCTGTTTTTT. This encodes CASSQRDTGELFF.

The chain employs TRBV4-3 and TRBJ2-7, with a tentative D call TRBD1 (5 bases). Germline CDR1 LGHNA, CDR2 YSLEER. This CDR3 is built from 14 residues. The V and J ends lost 3 bases and 0 bases respectively, with 9 bases between them. CDR3 sequence (DNA): TGCGCCAGCAGCCATACAGGTAGCTCCTACGAGCAGTACTTC. This codes for CASSHTGSSYEQYF.

This clone was recorded once. The rearrangement uses TRBV18 and TRBJ1-1, with a possible D match to TRBD1 (6 bases). Germline V gives CDR1 KGHSH, CDR2 LQKENI. The CDR3 is 16 amino acids. V lost 1 base to trimming and J lost 0 bases, with 12 bases between them. The CDR3 DNA is TGTGCCAGCTCACCACTTACCGGGACATTGAACACTGAAGCTTTCTTT. It specifies CASSPLTGTLNTEAFF.

The gene calls are TRBV10-2 and TRBJ2-7; 9 nucleotides align to TRBD1. Germline CDR1 and CDR2: WSHSY and SAAADI. The trim removed 8 bases at V and 1 base at J, leaving 9 bases unmatched. The CDR3 runs to 15 residues. The CDR3 DNA is TGCGCCAGCGCCGCCTCCGGGACAGGGTCCTACGAGCAGTACTTC. Translation: CASAASGTGSYEQYF.

The chain uses TRBV10-2 and TRBJ2-5, with D perhaps TRBD2 (5 bases). V lost 0 bases, J lost 1 base, and 9 bases lay in between. The CDR3 is 15 residues long. Germline CDR1 and CDR2: WSHSY and SAAADI. For the CDR3, the DNA is TGCGCCAGCAGTGAGTCGGCTAGCCTCCAAGAGACCCAGTACTTC. Translated: CASSESASLQETQYF.

The chain couples TRBV2 to TRBJ1-5, with 10 bases lining up with TRBD1. In germline, CDR1 is SNHLY, CDR2 FYNNEI. This CDR3 has 14 amino acids. Germline trimming cut 7 bases from V and 5 bases from J; bases unmatched to any gene: 5. The CDR3 DNA reads as TGTGCCAGCACCCCGGACAGGGGGGATCAGCCCCAGCATTTT. It is translated as CASTPDRGDQPQHF. Full variable domain (rest looked up from reference TRBV2 and TRBJ1-5): EPEVTQTPSHQVTQMGQEVILRCVPISNHLYFYWYRQILGQKVEFLVSFYNNEISEKSEIFDDQFSVERPDGSNFTLKIRSTKLEDSAMYFCASTPDRGDQPQHFGDGTRLSIL.

The CDR3 DNA reads as TGTGCCAGCAGCTCCCTCGGGAGCAATCAGCCCCAGCATTTT. This encodes CASSSLGSNQPQHF. This chain uses TRBV7-2 with TRBJ1-5; no firm D call. The CDR3 covers 14 residues. V lost 4 bases and J 1 base, leaving 8 bases between the germline ends. CDR1 and CDR2 (germline): SGHTA, FQGNSA.

This chain connects TRBV27 to TRBJ1-2; TRBD1 aligns across 7 bases. The CDR3 totals 14 residues. Trimming at V came to 6 bases and at J to 5 bases, leaving 9 bases not matched to a gene. Germline V gene lookup returns CDR1 MNHEY and CDR2 SMNVEV (reference sequence). CDR3 region: CASSDGDSSYGYTF. The CDR3 DNA is TGTGCCAGCAGCGACGGGGACAGTTCATATGGCTACACCTTC.

The chain uses TRBV2 and TRBJ2-1, with 9 positions matching TRBD2. Germline CDR1 is SNHLY and CDR2 is FYNNEI. The CDR3 consists of 13 residues. CDR3 sequence (DNA): TGTGGGACTAGCGAGGAAACCTACAATGAGCAGTTCTTC. Translated: CGTSEETYNEQFF.

The chain is built from TRBV27 and TRBJ1-5; a weak D match, TRBD1 (5 bases). The CDR3 contains 13 residues. V was clipped by 2 bases and J by 6 bases, with 8 bases between them. The germline CDR1 and CDR2 sequences are MNHEY and SMNVEV (reference sequence). The CDR3 region has the DNA TGTGCCAGCAGTTTAGGAGGGACTCAGCCCCAGCATTTT. Its translation: CASSLGGTQPQHF.

The V call is TRBV27, the J call TRBJ1-2; TRBD1 matches 9 bases. V shed 4 bases and J 7 bases; nucleotides not matched to a gene: 10. Germline loops: CDR1 MNHEY, CDR2 SMNVEV (reference sequence). The CDR3 has 15 amino acids. The CDR3 sequence is CASSSFRDREGGYTF. CDR3 bases: TGTGCCAGCAGTTCATTCCGGGACAGGGAGGGTGGCTACACCTTC.

The J gene is TRBJ1-1, the V gene TRBV5-1; D is possibly TRBD1 (6 bases). The CDR3 extends over 14 amino acids. The ends were cut back, 3 bases at V and 4 bases at J, with 13 bases in the middle. Germline loops: CDR1 SGHRS, CDR2 YFSETQ. Here the CDR3 reads CASSSDYRVTEAFF. The CDR3 DNA reads as TGCGCCAGCAGCTCCGATTACAGGGTCACTGAAGCTTTCTTT. The full variable domain, completed using reference TRBV5-1 and TRBJ1-1, is KAGVTQTPRYLIKTRGQQVTLSCSPISGHRSVSWYQQTPGQGLQFLFEYFSETQRNKGNFPGRFSGRQFSNSRSEMNVSTLELGDSALYLCASSSDYRVTEAFFGQGTRLTVV.

This clone was seen a handful of times. The chain uses TRBV7-9 and TRBJ2-2; tentative D call: TRBD1 (6 bases). The CDR3 is 15 amino acids. Per the germline V gene, CDR1 is SEHNR and CDR2 is FQNEAQ (reference sequence). V gave up 3 bases and J gave up 1 base, with 9 bases separating them. CDR3 sequence reads: CASSFGQQNTGELFF. In DNA, the CDR3 is TGTGCCAGCAGCTTTGGACAGCAGAACACCGGGGAGCTGTTTTTT.

The V call is TRBV5-5, the J call TRBJ2-3; TRBD2 agrees at 7 bases. Trimming took 4 bases from V and 1 from J; bases not matched to a gene: 3. Germline lookup yields CDR1 SGHKS and CDR2 YYEKEE (reference sequence). The length of the CDR3 is 14 residues. The CDR3 loop is CASSVGGGTDTQYF. The CDR3 nucleotides read TGTGCCAGCAGCGTGGGGGGGGGCACAGATACGCAGTATTTT.

About this clone itself: The junction differs from germline at one of its ends, possibly a read error. The CDR3 reads CAWRATGVNVLTF. CDR3 coding DNA: TGTGCCTGGAGGGCTACCGGGGTCAACGTCCTGACTTTC. The chain is built from TRBV30 and TRBJ2-6, with a possible D match to TRBD2 (5 bases). The CDR3 loop spans 13 amino acids. CDR1 and CDR2 from the germline V gene are GTSNPN and SVGIG (reference sequence).

This rearrangement joins TRBV9 to TRBJ2-2, with 7 positions matching TRBD1. V was pared by 0 bases and J by 2 bases, with 4 bases of the junction left unmatched. This CDR3 has 16 amino acids. Germline V CDR1 and CDR2: SGDLS, YYNGEE. The CDR3 DNA follows: TGTGCCAGCAGCGTAGGTGGGACAGTTAACACCGGGGAGCTGTTTTTT. Translating it yields CASSVGGTVNTGELFF.

The chain employs TRBV28 and TRBJ2-1, with 10 positions matching TRBD1. The V gene's germline CDR1 is MDHEN and CDR2 SYDVKM. The CDR3 totals 15 residues. V lost 2 bases, J lost 7 bases, and 5 bases stayed unmatched. The CDR3 protein is CASSLAGTGVNEQFF. CDR3 nucleotide sequence: TGTGCCAGCAGTTTAGCAGGGACAGGGGTAAATGAGCAGTTCTTC.

This clone was detected once. V usage is TRBV28 and J usage is TRBJ1-5; D uncertain. The ends were cut back, 8 bases at V and 2 bases at J, with 10 bases in the middle. The CDR3 loop spans 13 amino acids. Germline values: CDR1 MDHEN, CDR2 SYDVKM. The CDR3 region has the DNA TGTGCCAGCGGGGAGGGCCGCAATCAGCCCCAGCATTTT. It is translated as CASGEGRNQPQHF. The entire variable domain, with the rest obtained from reference TRBV28 and TRBJ1-5, is as follows: DVKVTQSSRYLVKRTGEKVFLECVQDMDHENMFWYRQDPGLGLRLIYFSYDVKMKEKGDIPEGYSVSREKKERFSLILESASTNQTSMYLCASGEGRNQPQHFGDGTRLSIL.

V gene TRBV18 combines with J gene TRBJ2-5; TRBD2 is a possible D gene (5 bases). CDR1 KGHSH and CDR2 LQKENI come from the germline V gene. CDR3 size: 15 residues. V was clipped by 3 bases and J by 2 bases, with 13 bases between them. CDR3 residues: CASSPRGFGQETQYF. The CDR3 nucleotides read TGTGCCAGCTCACCCCGCGGGTTTGGGCAAGAGACCCAGTACTTC. The full variable domain, with the rest looked up from reference TRBV18 and TRBJ2-5, is NAGVMQNPRHLVRRRGQEARLRCSPMKGHSHVYWYRQLPEEGLKFMVYLQKENIIDESGMPKERFSAEFPKEGPSILRIQQVVRGDSAAYFCASSPRGFGQETQYFGPGTRLLVL.

The chain uses TRBV19 and TRBJ1-1, with D possibly TRBD1 on 5 matching bases. V lost 1 base and J lost 0, with 12 bases in between. The length of the CDR3 is 16 residues. Germline V CDR1 and CDR2: LNHDA, SQIVND (reference sequence). This CDR3 is CASSIAGRPMNTEAFF. The DNA of the CDR3 is TGTGCCAGTAGTATAGCAGGGCGCCCCATGAACACTGAAGCTTTCTTT.

The chain employs TRBV7-2 and TRBJ2-3, with TRBD2 identical over 9 bases. Germline lookup yields CDR1 SGHTA and CDR2 FQGNSA. The CDR3 is 17 amino acids. Trimming took 0 bases from V and 5 from J; bases not matched to a gene: 9. The CDR3 DNA reads TGTGCCAGCAGCTTAGCGGCTAGCGGGGTGATAAAAGATACGCAGTATTTT. Translating it yields CASSLAASGVIKDTQYF.

This clone was detected once. The chain uses TRBV7-8 and TRBJ1-2; D is unclear. Germline assignment: CDR1 SGHVS and CDR2 FQNEAQ. This CDR3 contains 14 residues. The germline V and J ends were trimmed by 0 bases and 2 bases, with 7 bases remaining between them. The CDR3 sequence is CASSLAEQNYGYTF. The CDR3 region has the DNA TGTGCCAGCAGCTTAGCGGAACAGAACTATGGCTACACCTTC.

This chain uses TRBV2 with TRBJ2-5, with a tentative D call TRBD2 (6 bases). There are 13 residues in the CDR3. CDR1 is SNHLY, CDR2 FYNNEI, per germline. V lost 6 bases, J lost 6 bases, and 14 bases lay in between. Written as DNA, the CDR3 is TGTGCCAGCAGAACTAGCTTAGTTAAGACCCAGTACTTC. Its protein product is CASRTSLVKTQYF.

CDR3 sequence: CASSPQPGQGNEQYF. The CDR3 DNA is TGTGCCAGCAGCCCACAACCGGGACAGGGGAACGAGCAGTACTTC. V and J are TRBV7-7 and TRBJ2-7, with 10 bases that match TRBD1. Germline loops: CDR1 SSHAT, CDR2 FNYEAQ (reference sequence). With V trimmed by 5 bases and J by 5 bases, 9 bases remained unmatched. This CDR3 has 15 residues.

The chain has TRBV4-3 and TRBJ2-1; TRBD1 aligns across 7 bases. The CDR3 contains 17 residues. Per germline, CDR1 LGHNA and CDR2 YSLEER. The V and J ends lost 0 bases and 6 bases, in that order; junction bases with no gene match: 11. CDR3 loop: CASSQDLDREVGNEQFF. As DNA, the CDR3 is TGCGCCAGCAGCCAAGATCTTGACAGGGAAGTTGGCAATGAGCAGTTCTTC.

The rearrangement joins TRBV7-2 to TRBJ1-6, with D unresolved. V was clipped by 3 bases and J by 11 bases, with 8 bases between them. This CDR3 has 12 amino acids. Germline CDR1 is SGHTA and CDR2 is FQGNSA. Here the CDR3 reads CASSLAHTPLHF. DNA for the CDR3: TGTGCCAGCAGCTTGGCTCACACACCCCTCCACTTT.